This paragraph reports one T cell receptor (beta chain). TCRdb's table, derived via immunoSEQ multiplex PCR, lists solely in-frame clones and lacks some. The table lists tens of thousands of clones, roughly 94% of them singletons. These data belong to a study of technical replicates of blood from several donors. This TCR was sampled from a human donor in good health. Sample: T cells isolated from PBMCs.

This chain's CDR3 is CAITRDRVSEAFF. The CDR3 DNA follows: TGTGCCATCACCAGGGACAGGGTATCTGAAGCTTTCTTT. The rearrangement joins TRBV10-3 to TRBJ1-1; 9 nucleotides line up with TRBD1. V trimming: 7 bases; J trimming: 6 bases; junction bases outside the gene matches: 6. Per germline, CDR1 ENHRY and CDR2 SYGVKD. CDR3 length: 13 residues.